This TCR beta chain was obtained from a study of blood T cell repertoires in COVID-19. Germline V gene data show CDR1 as ENHRY and CDR2 as SYGVKD. Trimming shortened V by 6 bases and J by 4 bases, and 15 bases separated the two germline ends. The CDR3 runs to 14 residues. Clones were read by immunoSEQ multiplex PCR, and TCRdb kept only the in-frame ones, dropping some. The sample holds 300,000 to 400,000 clones; 88% are singletons and the top ten take approximately 1%. V gene TRBV10-3 combines with J gene TRBJ1-1; weak D call: TRBD1 (5 bases). This clonotype was sampled from a woman aged 25 to 45 with acute COVID-19. Sequencing was done on a sample of PBMCs or T cells enriched from blood (not recorded which). This chain's CDR3 is CAIRAGFGGTEAFF. CDR3 sequence (DNA): TGTGCCATCAGAGCGGGTTTTGGGGGCACTGAAGCTTTCTTT.